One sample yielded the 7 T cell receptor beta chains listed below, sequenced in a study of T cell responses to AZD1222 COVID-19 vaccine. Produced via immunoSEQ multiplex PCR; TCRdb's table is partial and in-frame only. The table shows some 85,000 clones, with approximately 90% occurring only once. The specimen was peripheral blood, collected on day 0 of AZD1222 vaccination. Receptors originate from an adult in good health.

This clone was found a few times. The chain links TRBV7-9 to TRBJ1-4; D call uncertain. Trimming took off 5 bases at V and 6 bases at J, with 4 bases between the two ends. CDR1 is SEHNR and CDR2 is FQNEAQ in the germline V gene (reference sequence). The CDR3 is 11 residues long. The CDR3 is CASSVYEKLFF. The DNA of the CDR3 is TGTGCCAGCAGCGTATATGAAAAACTGTTTTTT.

CDR3 loop: CASRGSTDTQYF. The CDR3 coding sequence is TGTGCCAGCCGGGGGAGCACAGATACGCAGTATTTT. The V gene is TRBV28, the J gene TRBJ2-3; perhaps TRBD2 as D (6 bases). The V end lost 8 bases, the J end lost 0 bases, and 6 bases lay between the germline ends. The CDR3 loop spans 12 amino acids. From germline, CDR1 is MDHEN and CDR2 SYDVKM. The full variable domain, its missing parts supplied by reference TRBV28 and TRBJ2-3, is DVKVTQSSRYLVKRTGEKVFLECVQDMDHENMFWYRQDPGLGLRLIYFSYDVKMKEKGDIPEGYSVSREKKERFSLILESASTNQTSMYLCASRGSTDTQYFGPGTRLTVL.

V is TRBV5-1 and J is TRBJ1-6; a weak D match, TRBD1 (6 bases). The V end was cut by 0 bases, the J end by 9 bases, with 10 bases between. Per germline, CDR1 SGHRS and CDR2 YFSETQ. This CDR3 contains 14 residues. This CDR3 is CASSLDRVASPLHF. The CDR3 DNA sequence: TGCGCCAGCAGCTTGGACAGGGTGGCTTCACCCCTCCACTTT.

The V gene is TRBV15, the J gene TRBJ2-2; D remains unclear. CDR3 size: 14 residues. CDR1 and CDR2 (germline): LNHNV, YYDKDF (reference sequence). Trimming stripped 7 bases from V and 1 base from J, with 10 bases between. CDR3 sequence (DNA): TGTGCCACCACCCCGTCGTTGAACACCGGGGAGCTGTTTTTT. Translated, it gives CATTPSLNTGELFF. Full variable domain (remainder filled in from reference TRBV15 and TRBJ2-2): DAMVIQNPRYQVTQFGKPVTLSCSQTLNHNVMYWYQQKSSQAPKLLFHYYDKDFNNEADTPDNFQSRRPNTSFCFLDIRSPGLGDTAMYLCATTPSLNTGELFFGEGSRLTVL.

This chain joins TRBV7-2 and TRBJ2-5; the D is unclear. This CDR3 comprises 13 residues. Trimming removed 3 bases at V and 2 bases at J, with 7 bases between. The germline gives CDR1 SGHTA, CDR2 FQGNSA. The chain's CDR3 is CASSFLGQETQYF. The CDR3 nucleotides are TGTGCCAGCAGCTTTCTGGGGCAAGAGACCCAGTACTTC.

The CDR3 bases are TGTGCCAGCAGCTCTACAGGGGCTAGCGCTGAAGCTTTCTTT. It encodes CASSSTGASAEAFF. The chain is built from TRBV9 and TRBJ1-1; 7 bases match TRBD1. This CDR3 spans 14 amino acids. Germline lookup yields CDR1 SGDLS and CDR2 YYNGEE. V shed 4 bases and J 6 bases; nucleotides not matched to a gene: 9.

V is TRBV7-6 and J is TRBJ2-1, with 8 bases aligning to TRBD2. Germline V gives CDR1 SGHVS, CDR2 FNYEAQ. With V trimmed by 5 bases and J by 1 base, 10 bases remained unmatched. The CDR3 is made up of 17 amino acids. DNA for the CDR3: TGTGCCAGCAGCCCCCGGGAGAGCGGGGGTTCCTACAATGAGCAGTTCTTC. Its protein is CASSPRESGGSYNEQFF. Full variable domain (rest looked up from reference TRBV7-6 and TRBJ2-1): GAGVSQSPRYKVTKRGQDVALRCDPISGHVSLYWYRQALGQGPEFLTYFNYEAQQDKSGLPNDRFSAERPEGSISTLTIQRTEQRDSAMYRCASSPRESGGSYNEQFFGPGTRLTVL.